The clone carrying this TCR beta chain was found once. Its antigen remains unidentified. The data are from a study of cytomegalovirus exposure and HLA in healthy donors. Turning to the study itself: Sequencing of about 179 million T cells in an earlier analysis found 100 million or so unique TCR beta sequences.

The PCR used 60 Vbeta and 13 Jbeta primers. In the original analysis: Roughly 11 million of the about 80 million unique TCR beta chains counted in a later analysis were shared. Profiled with immunoSEQ multiplex PCR; TCRdb holds only in-frame clones, not every one. That table supplies the V and J calls and clone size; D and trimming were determined from the DNA. The sample holds some 150,000 clones, roughly four fifths seen once. Healthy individuals who donated bone marrow served as the donors. Study findings and constraints: In a later analysis, a missense DCLRE1C variant was linked to TCR beta V- and J-gene trimming.

Sample: PBMCs. The TCR originated in a man between 18 and 35 years old in good health and CMV-seropositive.

The CDR3 is CASSLGTSGTYEQYF. The CDR3 DNA follows: TGTGCCAGCAGCCTTGGGACTAGCGGAACCTACGAGCAGTACTTC. The V gene is TRBV7-2, the J gene TRBJ2-7; 11 bases agree with TRBD2. V was clipped by 5 bases and J by 2 bases; unmatched bases: 5. Germline CDR1 is SGHTA and CDR2 is FQGNSA. The CDR3 spans 15 residues.